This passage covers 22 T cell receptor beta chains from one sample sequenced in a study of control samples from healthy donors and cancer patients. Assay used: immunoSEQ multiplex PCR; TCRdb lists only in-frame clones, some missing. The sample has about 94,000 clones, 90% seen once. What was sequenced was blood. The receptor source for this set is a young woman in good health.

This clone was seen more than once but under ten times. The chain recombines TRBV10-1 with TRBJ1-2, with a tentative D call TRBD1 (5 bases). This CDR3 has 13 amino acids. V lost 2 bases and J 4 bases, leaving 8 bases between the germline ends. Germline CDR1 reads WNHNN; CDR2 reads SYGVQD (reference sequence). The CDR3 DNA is TGCGCCAGCAGTGAGAAGACAGTCTATGGCTACACCTTC. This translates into CASSEKTVYGYTF.

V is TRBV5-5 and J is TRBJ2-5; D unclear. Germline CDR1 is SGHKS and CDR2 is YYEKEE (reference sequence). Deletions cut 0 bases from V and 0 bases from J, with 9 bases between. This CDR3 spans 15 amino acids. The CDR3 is CASSLGVNDQETQYF. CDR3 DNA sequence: TGTGCCAGCAGCTTGGGCGTAAATGACCAAGAGACCCAGTACTTC.

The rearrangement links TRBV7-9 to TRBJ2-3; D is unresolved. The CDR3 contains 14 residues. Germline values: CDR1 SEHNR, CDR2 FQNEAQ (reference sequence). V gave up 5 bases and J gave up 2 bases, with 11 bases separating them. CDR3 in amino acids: CASSPDTTTDTQYF. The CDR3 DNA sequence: TGTGCCAGCAGCCCAGACACTACCACAGATACGCAGTATTTT.

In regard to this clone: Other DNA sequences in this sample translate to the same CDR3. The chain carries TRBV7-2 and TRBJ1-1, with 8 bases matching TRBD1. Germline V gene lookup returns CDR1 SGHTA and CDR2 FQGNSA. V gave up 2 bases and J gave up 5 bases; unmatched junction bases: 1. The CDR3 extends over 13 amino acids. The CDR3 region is CASSLRQGTEAFF. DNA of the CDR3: TGTGCCAGCAGCTTACGACAGGGGACTGAAGCTTTCTTT.

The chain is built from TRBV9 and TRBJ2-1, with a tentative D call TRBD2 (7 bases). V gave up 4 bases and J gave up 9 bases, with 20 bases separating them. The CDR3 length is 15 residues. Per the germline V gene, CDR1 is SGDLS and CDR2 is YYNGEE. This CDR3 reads CASSPRSGGLGEQFF. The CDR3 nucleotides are TGTGCCAGCAGCCCTCGTTCGGGGGGCCTGGGTGAGCAGTTCTTC.

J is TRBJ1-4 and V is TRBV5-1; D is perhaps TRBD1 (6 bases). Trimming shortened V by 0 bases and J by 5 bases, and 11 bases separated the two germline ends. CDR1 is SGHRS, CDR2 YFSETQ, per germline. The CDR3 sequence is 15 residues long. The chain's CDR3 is CASSLEGGRNEKLFF. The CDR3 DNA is TGCGCCAGCAGCTTGGAGGGGGGAAGAAATGAAAAACTGTTTTTT.

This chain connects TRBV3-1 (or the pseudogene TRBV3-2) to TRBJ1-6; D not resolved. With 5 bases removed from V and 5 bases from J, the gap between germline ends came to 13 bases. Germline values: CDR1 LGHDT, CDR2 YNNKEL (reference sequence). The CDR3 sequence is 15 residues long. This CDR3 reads CASSFGPGDNSPLHF. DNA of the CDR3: TGTGCCAGCAGCTTCGGACCGGGAGATAATTCACCCCTCCACTTT.

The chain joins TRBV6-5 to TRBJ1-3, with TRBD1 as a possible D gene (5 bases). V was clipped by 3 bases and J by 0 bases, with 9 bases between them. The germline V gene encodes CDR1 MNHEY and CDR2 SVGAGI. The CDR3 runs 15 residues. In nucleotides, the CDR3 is TGTGCCAGCAGTTATTCCAGGGCCTCTGGAAACACCATATATTTT. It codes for CASSYSRASGNTIYF.

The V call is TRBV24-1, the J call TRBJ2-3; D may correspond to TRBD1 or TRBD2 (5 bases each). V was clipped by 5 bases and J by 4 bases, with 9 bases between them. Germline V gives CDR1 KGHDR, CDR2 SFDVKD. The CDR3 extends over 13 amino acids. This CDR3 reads CATSAQGADTQYF. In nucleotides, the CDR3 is TGTGCCACCAGTGCCCAGGGAGCAGATACGCAGTATTTT.

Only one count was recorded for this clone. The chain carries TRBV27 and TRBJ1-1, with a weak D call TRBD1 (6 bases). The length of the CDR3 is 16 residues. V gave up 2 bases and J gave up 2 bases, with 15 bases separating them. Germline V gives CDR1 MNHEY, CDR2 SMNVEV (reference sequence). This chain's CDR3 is CASSLIPGGINTEAFF. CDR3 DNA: TGTGCCAGCAGTTTAATACCCGGGGGCATAAACACTGAAGCTTTCTTT.

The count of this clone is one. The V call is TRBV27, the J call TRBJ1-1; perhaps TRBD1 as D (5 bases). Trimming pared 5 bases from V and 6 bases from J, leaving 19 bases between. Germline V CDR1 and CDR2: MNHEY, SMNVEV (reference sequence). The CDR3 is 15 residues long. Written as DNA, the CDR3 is TGTGCCAGCAGTCCGACGAGGGCAGGGCGGGCTGAAGCTTTCTTT. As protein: CASSPTRAGRAEAFF.

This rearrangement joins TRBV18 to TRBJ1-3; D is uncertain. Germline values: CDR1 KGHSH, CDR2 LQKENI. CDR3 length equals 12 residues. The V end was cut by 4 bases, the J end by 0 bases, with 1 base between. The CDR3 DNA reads TGTGCCAGCTCACTCTCTGGAAACACCATATATTTT. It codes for CASSLSGNTIYF.

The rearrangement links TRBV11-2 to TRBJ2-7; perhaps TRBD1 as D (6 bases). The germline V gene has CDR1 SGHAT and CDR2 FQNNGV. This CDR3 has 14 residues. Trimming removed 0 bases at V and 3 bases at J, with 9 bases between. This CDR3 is CASSLERGGYEQYF. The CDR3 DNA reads TGTGCCAGCAGCTTAGAAAGAGGGGGCTACGAGCAGTACTTC.

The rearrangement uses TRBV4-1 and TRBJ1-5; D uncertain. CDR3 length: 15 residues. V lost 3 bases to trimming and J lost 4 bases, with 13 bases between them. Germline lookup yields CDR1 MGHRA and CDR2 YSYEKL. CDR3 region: CASSQGRVPNQPQHF. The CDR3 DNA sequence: TGCGCCAGCAGCCAGGGGAGGGTCCCGAATCAGCCCCAGCATTTT.

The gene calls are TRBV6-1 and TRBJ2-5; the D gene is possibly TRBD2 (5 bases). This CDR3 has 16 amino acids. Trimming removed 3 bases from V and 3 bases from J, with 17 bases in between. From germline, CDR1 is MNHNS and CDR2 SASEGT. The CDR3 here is CASSDFVVREKETQYF. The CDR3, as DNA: TGTGCCAGCAGTGACTTCGTGGTTCGGGAAAAAGAGACCCAGTACTTC.

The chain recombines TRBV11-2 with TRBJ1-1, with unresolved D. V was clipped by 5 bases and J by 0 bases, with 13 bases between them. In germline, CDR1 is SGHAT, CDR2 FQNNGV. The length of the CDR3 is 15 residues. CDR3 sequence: CASSPGRLMNTEAFF. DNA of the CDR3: TGTGCCAGCAGCCCAGGACGTTTAATGAACACTGAAGCTTTCTTT.

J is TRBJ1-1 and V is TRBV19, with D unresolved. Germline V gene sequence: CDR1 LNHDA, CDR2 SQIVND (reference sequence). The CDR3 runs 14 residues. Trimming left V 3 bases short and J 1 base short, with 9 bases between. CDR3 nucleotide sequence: TGTGCCAGTAGTATTAAGCCAGAGAACACTGAAGCTTTCTTT. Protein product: CASSIKPENTEAFF. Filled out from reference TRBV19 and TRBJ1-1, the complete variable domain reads DGGITQSPKYLFRKEGQNVTLSCEQNLNHDAMYWYRQDPGQGLRLIYYSQIVNDFQKGDIAEGYSVSREKKESFPLTVTSAQKNPTAFYLCASSIKPENTEAFFGQGTRLTVV.

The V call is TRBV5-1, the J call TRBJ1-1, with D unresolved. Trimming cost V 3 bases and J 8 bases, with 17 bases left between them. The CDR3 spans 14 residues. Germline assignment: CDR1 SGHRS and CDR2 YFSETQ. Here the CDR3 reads CASSYLGPTSEAFF. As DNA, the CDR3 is TGCGCCAGCAGCTACTTAGGGCCCACCTCCGAAGCTTTCTTT. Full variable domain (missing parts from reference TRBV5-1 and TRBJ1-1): KAGVTQTPRYLIKTRGQQVTLSCSPISGHRSVSWYQQTPGQGLQFLFEYFSETQRNKGNFPGRFSGRQFSNSRSEMNVSTLELGDSALYLCASSYLGPTSEAFFGQGTRLTVV.

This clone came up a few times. Here the CDR3 DNA reads TGTGCCAGCAGCTTGGTGGACGGGTCGGCCCTCCACTTT. Translated: CASSLVDGSALHF. The chain is built from TRBV7-9 and TRBJ1-6, with no clear D. Trimming cost V 3 bases and J 14 bases, with 14 bases left between them. This CDR3 is 13 amino acids long. Germline CDR1 reads SEHNR; CDR2 reads FQNEAQ (reference sequence).

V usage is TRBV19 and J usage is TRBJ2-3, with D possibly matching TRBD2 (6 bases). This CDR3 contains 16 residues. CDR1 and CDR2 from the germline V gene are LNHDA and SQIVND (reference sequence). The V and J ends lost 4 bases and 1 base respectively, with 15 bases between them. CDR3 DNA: TGTGCCAGTAGTAGCGGCTCGGGACTCCGCACAGATACGCAGTATTTT. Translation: CASSSGSGLRTDTQYF.

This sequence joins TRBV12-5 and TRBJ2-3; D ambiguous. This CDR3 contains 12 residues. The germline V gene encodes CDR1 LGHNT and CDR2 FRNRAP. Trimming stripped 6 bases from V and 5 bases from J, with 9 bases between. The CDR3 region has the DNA TGTGCTAGTGGATATCGCATAGATACGCAGTATTTT. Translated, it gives CASGYRIDTQYF. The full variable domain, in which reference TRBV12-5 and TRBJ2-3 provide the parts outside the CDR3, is DARVTQTPRHKVTEMGQEVTMRCQPILGHNTVFWYRQTMMQGLELLAYFRNRAPLDDSGMPKDRFSAEMPDATLATLKIQPSEPRDSAVYFCASGYRIDTQYFGPGTRLTVL.

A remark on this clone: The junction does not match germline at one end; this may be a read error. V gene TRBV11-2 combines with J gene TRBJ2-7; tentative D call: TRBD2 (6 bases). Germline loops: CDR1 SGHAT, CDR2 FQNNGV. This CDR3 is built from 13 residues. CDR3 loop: CASSLGGVYGQYF. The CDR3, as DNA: TGTGCCAGCAGCTTAGGGGGGGTCTACGGGCAGTACTTC.